This T cell receptor (beta chain) was recovered during a study of control samples from healthy donors and cancer patients. Assay used: immunoSEQ multiplex PCR; TCRdb lists only in-frame clones, some missing. This table has roughly 160,000 clones, about 91% appearing once. Sequencing was done on a sample of blood. The clonotype comes from a woman aged 25-40 years in good health.

This CDR3 is CASSFIGSEAFF. CDR3 bases: TGTGCCAGCAGTTTTATTGGTTCTGAAGCTTTCTTT. The rearrangement joins TRBV27 to TRBJ1-1; D not certain. The CDR3 has 12 residues. Deletions cut 3 bases from V and 6 bases from J, with 8 bases between. The germline CDR1 and CDR2 sequences are MNHEY and SMNVEV (reference sequence).